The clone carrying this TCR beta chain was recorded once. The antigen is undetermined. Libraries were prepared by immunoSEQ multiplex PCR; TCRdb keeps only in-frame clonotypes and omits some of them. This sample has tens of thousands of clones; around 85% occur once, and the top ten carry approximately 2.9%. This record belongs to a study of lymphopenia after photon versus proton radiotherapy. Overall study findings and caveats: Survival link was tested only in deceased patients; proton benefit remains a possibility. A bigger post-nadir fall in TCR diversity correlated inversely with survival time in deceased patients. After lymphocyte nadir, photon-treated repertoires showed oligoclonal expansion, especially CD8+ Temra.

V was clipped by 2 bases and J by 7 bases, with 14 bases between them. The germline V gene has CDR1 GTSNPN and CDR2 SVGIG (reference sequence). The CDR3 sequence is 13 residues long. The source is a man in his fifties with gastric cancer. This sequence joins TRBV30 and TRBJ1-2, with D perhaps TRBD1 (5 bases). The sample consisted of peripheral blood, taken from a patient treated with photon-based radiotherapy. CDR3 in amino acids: CAWSLGDWGGYTF. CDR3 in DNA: TGTGCCTGGAGTTTAGGGGATTGGGGTGGCTACACCTTC.